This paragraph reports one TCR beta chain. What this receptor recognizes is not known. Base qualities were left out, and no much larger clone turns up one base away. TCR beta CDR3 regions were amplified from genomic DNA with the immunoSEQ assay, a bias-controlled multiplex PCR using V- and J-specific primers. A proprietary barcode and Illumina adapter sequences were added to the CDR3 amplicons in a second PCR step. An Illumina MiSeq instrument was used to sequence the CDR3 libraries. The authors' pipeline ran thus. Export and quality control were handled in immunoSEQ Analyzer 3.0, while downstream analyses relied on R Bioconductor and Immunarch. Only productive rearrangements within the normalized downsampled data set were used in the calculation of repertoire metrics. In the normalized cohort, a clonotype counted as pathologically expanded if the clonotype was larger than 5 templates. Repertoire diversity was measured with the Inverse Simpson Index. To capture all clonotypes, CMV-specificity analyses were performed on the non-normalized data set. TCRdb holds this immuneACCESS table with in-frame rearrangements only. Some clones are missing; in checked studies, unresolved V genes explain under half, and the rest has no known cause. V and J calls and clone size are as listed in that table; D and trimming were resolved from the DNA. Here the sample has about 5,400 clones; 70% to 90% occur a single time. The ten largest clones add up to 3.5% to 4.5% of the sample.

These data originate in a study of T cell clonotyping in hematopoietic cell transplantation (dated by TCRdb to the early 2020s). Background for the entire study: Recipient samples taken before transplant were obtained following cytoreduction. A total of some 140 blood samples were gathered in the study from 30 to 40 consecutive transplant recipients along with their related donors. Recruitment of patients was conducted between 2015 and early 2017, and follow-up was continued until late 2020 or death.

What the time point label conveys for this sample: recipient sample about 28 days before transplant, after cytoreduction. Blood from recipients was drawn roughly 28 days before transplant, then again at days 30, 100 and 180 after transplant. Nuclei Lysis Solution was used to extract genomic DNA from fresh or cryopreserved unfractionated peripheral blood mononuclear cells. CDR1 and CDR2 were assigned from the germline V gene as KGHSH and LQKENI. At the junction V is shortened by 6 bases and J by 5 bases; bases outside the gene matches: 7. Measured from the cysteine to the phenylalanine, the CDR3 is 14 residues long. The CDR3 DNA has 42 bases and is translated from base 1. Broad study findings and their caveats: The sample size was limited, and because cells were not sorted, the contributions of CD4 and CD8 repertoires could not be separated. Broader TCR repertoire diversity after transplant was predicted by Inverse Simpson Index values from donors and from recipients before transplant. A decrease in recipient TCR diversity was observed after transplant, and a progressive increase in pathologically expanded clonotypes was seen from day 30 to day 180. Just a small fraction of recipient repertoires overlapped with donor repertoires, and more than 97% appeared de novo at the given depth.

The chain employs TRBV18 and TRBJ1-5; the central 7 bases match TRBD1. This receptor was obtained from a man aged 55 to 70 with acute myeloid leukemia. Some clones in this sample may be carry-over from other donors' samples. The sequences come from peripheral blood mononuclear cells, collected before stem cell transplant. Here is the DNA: TGTGCCAGCTCCCAGACAGGGAAGGATCAGCCCCAGCATTTT. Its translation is CASSQTGKDQPQHF.